A selection of T cell receptor beta chains follows, all from one sample in a study of control samples from healthy donors and cancer patients. Method: immunoSEQ multiplex PCR; TCRdb's copy keeps in-frame clones and lacks some. The table records over 70,000 clones, roughly 91% of them present only once. Sequencing was carried out using PBMCs. Every receptor here comes from a woman between 45 and 65 years old with colorectal cancer. Each CDR3 is given with its conserved first and last residue. Each record gives: D gene, J gene, clone size, V gene, CDR3 DNA, CDR3 protein. D genes are given only for firm matches. The size entry is marked missing in some rows and otherwise reads once, few, many or a size class.

. | TRBJ2-2 | medium-sized | TRBV7-9 | TGTGCCAGCAGCACGAACACCGGGGAGCTGTTTTTT | CASSTNTGELFF
. | TRBJ1-2 | . | TRBV7-2 | TGTGCCAGCAGCTTAGGGGTCGATAACTATGGCTACACCTTC | CASSLGVDNYGYTF
TRBD2 | TRBJ2-5 | . | TRBV10-3 | TGTGCCATCAGTGAGGGACCGAAGTATGTTAGCGGGGGGCTGGAGACCCAGTACTTC | CAISEGPKYVSGGLETQYF
. | TRBJ2-2 | . | TRBV9 | TGTGCCAGCAGCGTGGGGACGGAATATACCGGGGAGCTGTTTTTT | CASSVGTEYTGELFF
. | TRBJ2-3 | . | TRBV4-3 | TGCGCCAGCAGCCAAGCCAATAACTATGCAGATACGCAGTATTTT | CASSQANNYADTQYF
TRBD1 | TRBJ1-6 | . | TRBV27 | TGTGCCAGCAGTGGGACAGGAAAAACCTATAATTCACCCCTCCACTTT | CASSGTGKTYNSPLHF
TRBD1 | TRBJ1-2 | . | TRBV6-5 | TGTGCCAGCAGTAAGACAGGGGGCGTACCTGGCTACACCTTC | CASSKTGGVPGYTF
. | TRBJ2-3 | . | TRBV5-1 | TGCGCCAGCAGCTTCGGGCAGACCACAGATACGCAGTATTTT | CASSFGQTTDTQYF
. | TRBJ1-1 | . | TRBV3-1/TRBV3-2 | TGTGCCAGCAGCCATGACCAGGGAGCCATGAACACTGAAGCTTTCTTT | CASSHDQGAMNTEAFF
. | TRBJ1-1 | . | TRBV19 | TGTGCCACCCTGCAGGAGGGCGAAGCTTTCTTT | CATLQEGEAFF
TRBD1 | TRBJ2-2 | . | TRBV5-1 | TGCGCCAGCAGCCCGGTGCAGGGGGCCTCCGGGGAGCTGTTTTTT | CASSPVQGASGELFF
TRBD2 | TRBJ2-1 | . | TRBV10-3 | TGTGCCATCAGACCCTCCCTAGCGGGGAGCGTGAATGAGCAGTTCTTC | CAIRPSLAGSVNEQFF
. | TRBJ1-1 | . | TRBV25-1 | TGTGCCAGCAGTGAATTGGGCAGCTTAGGAGATAACACTGAAGCTTTCTTT | CASSELGSLGDNTEAFF
TRBD2 | TRBJ2-2 | . | TRBV2 | TGTGCCAGCAGTGAGGGACTAGCGGGGACCGGGGAGCTGTTTTTT | CASSEGLAGTGELFF
. | TRBJ1-2 | . | TRBV4-1 | TGCGCCAGCAGCCAAGAGACAGGCTATGGCTACACCTTC | CASSQETGYGYTF
. | TRBJ2-3 | . | TRBV10-3 | TGTGCCATCAGTGAGCAACGGGGCACAGATACGCAGTATTTT | CAISEQRGTDTQYF
TRBD1 | TRBJ1-2 | . | TRBV10-3 | TGTGCCATCAGTGAGTCGAGACAGGGAGGCGAATATGGCTACACCTTC | CAISESRQGGEYGYTF
. | TRBJ2-2 | . | TRBV10-3 | TGTGCCACTCAACAGGAAGCGAACACCGGGGAGCTGTTTTTT | CATQQEANTGELFF
. | TRBJ1-1 | . | TRBV15 | TGTGCCACCAGCAGAGATTTGGCGAACACTGAAGCTTTCTTT | CATSRDLANTEAFF
TRBD1 | TRBJ2-1 | . | TRBV5-1 | TGCGCCAGCGGTTCTGGACAGGGAACTACTAATGAGCAGTTCTTC | CASGSGQGTTNEQFF
. | TRBJ1-1 | . | TRBV4-1 | TGCGCCAGCAGCCAAGTGGCTTCGAACACTGAAGCTTTCTTT | CASSQVASNTEAFF
TRBD1 | TRBJ1-2 | once | TRBV3-1/TRBV3-2 | TGTGCCAGCAGCATGACAGGGACCTATGGCTACACCTTC | CASSMTGTYGYTF
. | TRBJ1-1 | . | TRBV27 | TGTGCCAGCAGTTTCCAGGGCGGCACTGAAGCTTTCTTT | CASSFQGGTEAFF
TRBD2 | TRBJ2-2 | . | TRBV10-3 | TGTGCCATCAGACTAGCGGCGAACACCGGGGAGCTGTTTTTT | CAIRLAANTGELFF
. | TRBJ1-2 | few | TRBV28 | TGTGCCAGCAGTTTATGGGACAGCTCTAACTATGGCTACACCTTC | CASSLWDSSNYGYTF
. | TRBJ2-3 | . | TRBV28 | TGTGCCAGCAGCTCGGGGGCCCGGAATACGCAGTATTTT | CASSSGARNTQYF
. | TRBJ2-5 | . | TRBV5-4 | TGTGCCAGCAGCGGGTACGGGGTTGGGACCCAGTACTTC | CASSGYGVGTQYF
TRBD2 | TRBJ2-3 | . | TRBV10-3 | TGTGCCATCAGTTCCGGGGGGGCTGGAGATACGCAGTATTTT | CAISSGGAGDTQYF
. | TRBJ1-4 | . | TRBV27 | TGTGCCAGCAGTTTATCAGGGGATGTCGGAAAACTGTTTTTT | CASSLSGDVGKLFF
. | TRBJ1-1 | . | TRBV12-5 | TGTGCTAGTGGCCAGGGCCGTAACACTGAAGCTTTCTTT | CASGQGRNTEAFF
. | TRBJ1-2 | . | TRBV20-1 | TGCAGTGCTATTGATAGGGGGGAAAAGGGCTACACCTTC | CSAIDRGEKGYTF
. | TRBJ2-3 | . | TRBV6-1 | TGTGCCAGCAGTGAAAATGCAGATACGCAGTATTTT | CASSENADTQYF
. | TRBJ1-2 | . | TRBV18 | TGTGCCAGCTCAGTAGAGGAAGGCTATGGCTACACCTTC | CASSVEEGYGYTF
. | TRBJ2-5 | once | TRBV5-8 | TGTGCCAGCAGCTTTAACTTCCAAGAGACCCAGTACTTC | CASSFNFQETQYF
. | TRBJ1-2 | . | TRBV3-1/TRBV3-2 | TGTGCCAGCAGCCCCCAGGGCTATGGCTACACCTTC | CASSPQGYGYTF
TRBD1 | TRBJ1-1 | . | TRBV5-5 | TGTGCCAGCCGACAGGGAATAGGGAACACTGAAGCTTTCTTT | CASRQGIGNTEAFF
. | TRBJ1-1 | . | TRBV12-3/TRBV12-4 | TGTGCCAGCAGTTTCCGGGTTGGGAGTGAAGCTTTCTTT | CASSFRVGSEAFF
. | TRBJ2-2 | . | TRBV18 | TGTGCCAGCTCAGGCCTCGGGGCTCCTCTCCCCGGGGAGCTGTTTTTT | CASSGLGAPLPGELFF
. | TRBJ1-6 | . | TRBV19 | TGTGCCAGTAGTATAGATTGGTCTTCACCCCTCCACTTT | CASSIDWSSPLHF
. | TRBJ2-5 | . | TRBV7-2 | TGTGCCAGCAGCTTAGGAGGGAGGAATCGGGAGACCCAGTACTTC | CASSLGGRNRETQYF
. | TRBJ1-6 | . | TRBV7-3 | TGTGCCAGCATAACCATAGGGATTGAGTATAGTTCACCCCTCCACTTT | CASITIGIEYSSPLHF
. | TRBJ1-5 | . | TRBV19 | TGTGCCAGTAGCGGCAGGGGCAGCAATCAGCCCCAGCATTTT | CASSGRGSNQPQHF
TRBD1 | TRBJ1-4 | . | TRBV5-1 | TGCGCCAGCAGCCCGGGACAGGGAGTTGAAAAACTGTTTTTT | CASSPGQGVEKLFF
. | TRBJ1-1 | . | TRBV6-1 | TGTGCCAGCAGCTTTGGGGCCGCGAACACTGAAGCTTTCTTT | CASSFGAANTEAFF
TRBD1 | TRBJ1-5 | . | TRBV6-1 | TGTGCCAGCAGTGAGGACAGGACGAATCAGCCCCAGCATTTT | CASSEDRTNQPQHF